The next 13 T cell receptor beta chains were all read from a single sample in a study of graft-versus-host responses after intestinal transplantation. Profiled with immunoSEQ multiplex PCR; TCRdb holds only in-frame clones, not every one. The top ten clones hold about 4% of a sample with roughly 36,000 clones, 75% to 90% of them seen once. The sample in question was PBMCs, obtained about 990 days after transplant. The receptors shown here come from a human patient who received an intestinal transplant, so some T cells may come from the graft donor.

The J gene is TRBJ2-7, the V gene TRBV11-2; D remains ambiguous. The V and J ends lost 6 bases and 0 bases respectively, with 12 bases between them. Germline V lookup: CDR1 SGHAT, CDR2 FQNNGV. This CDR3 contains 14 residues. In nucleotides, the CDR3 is TGTGCCAGCAGTCCAGGAGTTTTCTCCTACGAGCAGTACTTC. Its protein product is CASSPGVFSYEQYF.

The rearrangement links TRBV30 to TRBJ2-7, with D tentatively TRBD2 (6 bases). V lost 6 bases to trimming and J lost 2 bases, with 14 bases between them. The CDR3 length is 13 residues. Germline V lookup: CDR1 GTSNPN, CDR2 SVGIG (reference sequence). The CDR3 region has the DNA TGTGCCTGCTCTCTAGCGTCCCCCTACGAGCAGTACTTC. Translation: CACSLASPYEQYF.

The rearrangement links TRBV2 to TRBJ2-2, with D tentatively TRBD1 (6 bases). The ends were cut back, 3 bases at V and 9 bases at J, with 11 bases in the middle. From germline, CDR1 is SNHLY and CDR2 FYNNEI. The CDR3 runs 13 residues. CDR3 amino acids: CASSDWGPRELFF. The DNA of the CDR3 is TGTGCCAGCAGTGATTGGGGGCCGAGGGAGCTGTTTTTT.

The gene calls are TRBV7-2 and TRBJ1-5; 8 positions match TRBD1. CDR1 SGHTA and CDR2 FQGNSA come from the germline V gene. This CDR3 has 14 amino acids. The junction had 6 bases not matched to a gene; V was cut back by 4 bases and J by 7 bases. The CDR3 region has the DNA TGTGCCAGCAGCTGGGACAGGAATAAGCAGCCCCAGCATTTT. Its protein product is CASSWDRNKQPQHF.

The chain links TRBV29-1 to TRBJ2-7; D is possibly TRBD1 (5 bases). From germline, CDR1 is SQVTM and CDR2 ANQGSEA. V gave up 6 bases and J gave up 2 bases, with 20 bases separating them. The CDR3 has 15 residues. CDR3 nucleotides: TGCAGCGTGGGCACGCAGGGAAAACGAACCTACGAGCAGTACTTC. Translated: CSVGTQGKRTYEQYF.

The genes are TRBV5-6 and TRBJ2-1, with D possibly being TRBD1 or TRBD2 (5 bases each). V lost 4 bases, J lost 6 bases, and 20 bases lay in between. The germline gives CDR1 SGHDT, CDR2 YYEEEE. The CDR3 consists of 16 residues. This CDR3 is CASSLVVGTRGNEQFF. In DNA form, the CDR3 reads TGTGCCAGCAGCCTGGTGGTGGGGACGAGAGGCAATGAGCAGTTCTTC.

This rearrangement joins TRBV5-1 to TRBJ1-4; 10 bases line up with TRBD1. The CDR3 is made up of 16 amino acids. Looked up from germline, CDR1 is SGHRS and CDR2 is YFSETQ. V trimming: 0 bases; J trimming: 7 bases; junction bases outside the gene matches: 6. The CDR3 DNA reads TGCGCCAGCAGCTTGGCCAAGACAGGGGGCGGTGAAAAACTGTTTTTT. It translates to CASSLAKTGGGEKLFF.

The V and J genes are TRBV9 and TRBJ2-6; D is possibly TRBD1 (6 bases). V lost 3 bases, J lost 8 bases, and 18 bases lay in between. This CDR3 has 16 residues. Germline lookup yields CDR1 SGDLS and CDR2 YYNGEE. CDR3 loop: CASSAEQGQGTNVLTF. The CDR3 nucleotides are TGTGCCAGCAGCGCGGAACAGGGTCAGGGAACCAACGTCCTGACTTTC.

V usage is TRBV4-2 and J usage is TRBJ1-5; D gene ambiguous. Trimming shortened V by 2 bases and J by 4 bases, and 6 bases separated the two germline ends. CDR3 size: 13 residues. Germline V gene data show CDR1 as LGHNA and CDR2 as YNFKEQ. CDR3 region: CASSQSGNQPQHF. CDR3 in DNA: TGTGCCAGCAGCCAATCAGGAAATCAGCCCCAGCATTTT.

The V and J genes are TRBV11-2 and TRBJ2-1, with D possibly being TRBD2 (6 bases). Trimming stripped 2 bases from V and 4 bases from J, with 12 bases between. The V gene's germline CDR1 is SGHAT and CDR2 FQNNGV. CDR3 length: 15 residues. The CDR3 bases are TGTGCCAGCAGCTTACGGGACTCAGTTTACAATGAGCAGTTCTTC. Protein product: CASSLRDSVYNEQFF.

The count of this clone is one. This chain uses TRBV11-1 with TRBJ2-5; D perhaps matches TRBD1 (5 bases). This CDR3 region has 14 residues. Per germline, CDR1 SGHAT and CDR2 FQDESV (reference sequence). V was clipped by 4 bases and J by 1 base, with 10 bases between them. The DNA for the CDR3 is TGTGCCAGCAGCTCACGACAGCGCCAAGAGACCCAGTACTTC. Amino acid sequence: CASSSRQRQETQYF.

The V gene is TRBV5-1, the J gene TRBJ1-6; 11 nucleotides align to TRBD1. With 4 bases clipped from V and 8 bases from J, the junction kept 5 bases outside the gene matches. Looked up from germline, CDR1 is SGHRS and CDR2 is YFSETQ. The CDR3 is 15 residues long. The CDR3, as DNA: TGCGCCAGCAGCCGAGAGGGACAGGGGGATTCACCCCTCCACTTT. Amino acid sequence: CASSREGQGDSPLHF.

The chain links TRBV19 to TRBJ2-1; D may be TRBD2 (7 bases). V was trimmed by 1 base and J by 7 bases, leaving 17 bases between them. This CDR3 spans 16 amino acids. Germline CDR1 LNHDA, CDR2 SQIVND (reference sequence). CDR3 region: CASSIGAGVGQNEQFF. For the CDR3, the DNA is TGTGCCAGTAGTATAGGGGCGGGAGTGGGACAAAATGAGCAGTTCTTC.